This T cell receptor beta chain came from a study of T-cell reconstitution after alpha-beta-depleted transplantation in children. Study outcomes and limitations: Some patients owed their high day-60 TCRbeta diversity to surviving recipient T cells and thymic progenitors. One year post-transplant, T-cell counts and diversity were largely derived from T cells produced anew. After transplant, at about two months, alpha-beta T cells were reportedly derived from several hundred expanded graft clones.

TCRbeta library construction was performed incorporating unique molecular identifiers. One entry per CDR3 protein results from TCRdb running MiXCR on the PCR reads. Among 300,000 to 350,000 distinct CDR3 sequences listed, around 25% were seen once. This clonotype was detected a few times. Antigen: not known. Germline CDR1 and CDR2: MGHRA and YSYEKL. Trimming cost V 1 base and J 3 bases, with 24 bases left between them. This CDR3 is built from 19 residues. The sequence derives from a male patient younger than 18 who had a stem cell transplant for acute lymphoblastic leukemia, so the T cells may come from the graft donor. This sequence joins TRBV4-1 and TRBJ1-1, with D perhaps TRBD1 (6 bases). The sequencing used PBMCs, mostly from graft donor cells, collected 180 days after TCRalphabeta/CD19-depleted stem cell transplant. DNA of the CDR3: TGCGCCAGCAGCCAAGGGGGGTTACGGTCTTCAAGGGGGGACACTGAAGCTTTCTTT. Its protein product is CASSQGGLRSSRGDTEAFF.